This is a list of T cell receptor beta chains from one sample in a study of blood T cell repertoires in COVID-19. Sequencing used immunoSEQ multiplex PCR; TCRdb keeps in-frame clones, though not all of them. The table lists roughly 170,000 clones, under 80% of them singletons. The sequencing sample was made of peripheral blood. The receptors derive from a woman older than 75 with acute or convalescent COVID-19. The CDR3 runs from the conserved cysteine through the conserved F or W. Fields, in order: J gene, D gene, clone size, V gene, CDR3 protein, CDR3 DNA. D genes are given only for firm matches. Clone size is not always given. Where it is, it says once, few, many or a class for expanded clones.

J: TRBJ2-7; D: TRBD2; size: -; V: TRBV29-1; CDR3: CSVGTSGITHSYEQYF; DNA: TGCAGCGTCGGGACTAGCGGGATAACCCACTCCTACGAGCAGTACTTC
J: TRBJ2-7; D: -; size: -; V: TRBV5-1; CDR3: CASTPGQSNEQYF; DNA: TGCGCCAGCACGCCGGGACAAAGTAACGAGCAGTACTTC
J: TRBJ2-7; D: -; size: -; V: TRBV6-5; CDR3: CAPGLCDPYEQYF; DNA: TGTGCCCCGGGGTTATGTGACCCCTACGAGCAGTACTTC
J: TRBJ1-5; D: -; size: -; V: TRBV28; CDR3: CASIPGSGNVQPQHF; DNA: TGTGCCAGCATCCCAGGGTCAGGGAACGTACAGCCCCAGCATTTT
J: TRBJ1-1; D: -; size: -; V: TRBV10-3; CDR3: CAIKRDTEAFF; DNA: TGTGCCATCAAGAGGGACACTGAAGCTTTCTTT
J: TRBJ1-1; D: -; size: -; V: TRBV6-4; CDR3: CASSETPNTEAFF; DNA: TGTGCCAGCAGTGAGACACCGAACACTGAAGCTTTCTTT
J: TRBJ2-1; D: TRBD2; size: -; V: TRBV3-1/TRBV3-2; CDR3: CASSRSGRENEQFF; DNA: TGTGCCAGCAGCCGTAGCGGGAGGGAGAATGAGCAGTTCTTC
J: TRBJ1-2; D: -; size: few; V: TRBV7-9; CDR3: CASSDHDSYGYTF; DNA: TGTGCCAGCAGCGACCATGACAGCTATGGCTACACCTTC
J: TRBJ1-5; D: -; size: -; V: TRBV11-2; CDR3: CASSRGSDTQHF; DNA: TGTGCCAGCAGTCGAGGTTCGGATACCCAGCATTTT
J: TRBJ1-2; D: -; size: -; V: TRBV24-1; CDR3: CATSDHNYGYTF; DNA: TGTGCCACCAGTGATCATAACTATGGCTACACCTTC
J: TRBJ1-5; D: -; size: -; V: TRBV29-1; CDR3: CSVAPTDSNQPQHF; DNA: TGCAGCGTTGCCCCGACAGATAGCAATCAGCCCCAGCATTTT
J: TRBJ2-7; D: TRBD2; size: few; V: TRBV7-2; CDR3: CASSFDTSGTYEQYF; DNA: TGTGCCAGCAGCTTTGATACTAGCGGTACCTACGAGCAGTACTTC
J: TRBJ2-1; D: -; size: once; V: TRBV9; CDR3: CASSIMRDSRPLVEQFF; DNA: TGTGCCAGCAGCATTATGAGGGACTCCCGACCCCTTGTTGAGCAGTTCTTC
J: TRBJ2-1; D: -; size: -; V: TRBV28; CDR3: CATDPSLGSSYNEQFF; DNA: TGTGCCACCGATCCGTCCCTAGGGAGCTCCTACAATGAGCAGTTCTTC
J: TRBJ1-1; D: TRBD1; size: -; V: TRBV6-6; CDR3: CASGDRTGMNTEAFF; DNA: TGTGCCAGCGGGGACCGGACAGGAATGAACACTGAAGCTTTCTTT
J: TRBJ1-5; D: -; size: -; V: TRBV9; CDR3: CASSRAGDQPQHF; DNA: TGTGCCAGCAGCCGGGCGGGGGATCAGCCCCAGCATTTT
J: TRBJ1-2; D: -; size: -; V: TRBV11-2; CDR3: CASSLDATGPTNYGYTF; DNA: TGTGCCAGCAGCTTAGATGCGACAGGACCTACTAACTATGGCTACACCTTC
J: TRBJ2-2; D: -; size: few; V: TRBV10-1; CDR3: CASSGHVPGELFF; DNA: TGCGCCAGCAGTGGGCACGTACCCGGGGAGCTGTTTTTT
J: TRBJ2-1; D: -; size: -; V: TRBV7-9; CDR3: CASSLGGYGYNEQFF; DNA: TGTGCCAGCAGCTTAGGAGGGTATGGCTACAATGAGCAGTTCTTC
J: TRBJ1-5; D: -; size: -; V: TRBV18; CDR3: CASSPSEGGNQPQHF; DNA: TGTGCCAGCTCACCATCCGAGGGTGGCAATCAGCCCCAGCATTTT
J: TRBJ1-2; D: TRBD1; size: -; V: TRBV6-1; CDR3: CASSEGRGYGYTF; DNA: TGTGCCAGCAGTGAGGGCAGGGGGTATGGCTACACCTTC
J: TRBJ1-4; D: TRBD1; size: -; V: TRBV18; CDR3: CASSSGQGREKLFF; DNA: TGTGCCAGCTCAAGCGGACAGGGGCGGGAAAAACTGTTTTTT
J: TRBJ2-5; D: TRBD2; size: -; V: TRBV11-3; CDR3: CASSLEAGGKGTQYF; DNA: TGTGCCAGCAGCTTAGAGGCGGGGGGGAAAGGGACCCAGTACTTC
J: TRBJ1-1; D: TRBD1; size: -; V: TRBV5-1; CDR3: CASSPRTGENTEAFF; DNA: TGCGCCAGCAGCCCAAGGACAGGGGAAAACACTGAAGCTTTCTTT
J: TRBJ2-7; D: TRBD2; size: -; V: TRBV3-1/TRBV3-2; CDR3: CASSQVGTSGVGPYEQYF; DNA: TGTGCCAGCAGCCAAGTTGGGACTAGCGGGGTTGGTCCCTACGAGCAGTACTTC